The TCR beta chain described here comes from a study of cytomegalovirus exposure and HLA in healthy donors. This CDR3 has 11 residues. From germline, CDR1 is ENHRY and CDR2 SYGVKD. V was pared by 4 bases and J by 10 bases, with 11 bases between. 13 Jbeta primers and 60 Vbeta primers were used for the PCR. Repertoires were generated with immunoSEQ multiplex PCR, while TCRdb's copy carries only in-frame clones and drops some. This repertoire shows roughly 150,000 clones, around 80% found once; its top ten account for 10% to 15%. A note on this clone: What it recognizes is unknown.

Study-level results: Among CMV-associated TCR beta chains, most appeared HLA-restricted in a later analysis. When the data were analyzed later, several of the most significant clusters appeared to be linked to common viral pathogens. The study assumed roughly uniform donor sequencing depth for presence/absence analyses. Within an earlier analysis, most TCR beta V segments proved productive either about 90% or about 30% of the time.

The clonotype comes from a man between 35 and 55 years old in good health and CMV-seropositive. V usage is TRBV10-3 and J usage is TRBJ2-7; a weak D match, TRBD2 (5 bases). Sequences were obtained from PBMCs. DNA of the CDR3: TGTGCCATCAGTGGAGGGCAGTCTCAGTACTTC. Protein sequence: CAISGGQSQYF.